This note documents a single T cell receptor beta chain sequence. The data belong to a study of T cells after yellow fever vaccination. Each CDR3 protein is one row after TCRdb ran MiXCR on the 5' RACE reads. The sample carries just under 85,000 distinct CDR3 sequences, about an eighth recorded once. The germline V gene encodes CDR1 SGHDT and CDR2 YYEEEE. Trimming took 4 bases from V and 3 from J; bases not matched to a gene: 7. The CDR3 has 14 residues. The sequencing here drew on CD8+ T cells not binding an NS4B(214-222) dextramer, sorted from PBMCs, taken 21 days after the first yellow fever vaccination. The clonotype originates from a man between 18 and 29 years old who received the YFV17D yellow fever vaccine. The chain links TRBV5-6 to TRBJ2-7, with 7 positions matching TRBD1. CDR3 sequence reads: CASSADRNYYEQYV. The CDR3, as DNA: TGTGCCAGCAGCGCGGACAGGAACTACTACGAGCAGTACGTC.